A selection of T cell receptor beta chains follows, all from one sample in a study of T cells after somatic rescue of genetic block. Libraries were prepared by immunoSEQ multiplex PCR; TCRdb keeps only in-frame clonotypes and omits some of them. This sample has fewer than 150,000 clones; just over 90% occur once, and the top ten carry 1.4%. Sequences were obtained from peripheral blood mononuclear cells (PBMCs). These receptors all stem from a woman between 18 and 29 years old. The CDR3 runs from the conserved cysteine through the conserved F or W. A D gene is named only where the DNA matches it firmly. Where a row states a size, it is once, few, many or the class of an expanded clone; other rows omit it.

CDR3 DNA: TGTGCCAGCAGTTGGGGGGGTCGCACTGAAGCTTTCTTT
CDR3 protein: CASSWGGRTEAFF
clone size: -
J gene: TRBJ1-1
D gene: -
V gene: TRBV11-1

CDR3 DNA: TGTGCCACAGTCCGGGACATTAAATTCAATCAGCCCCAGCATTTT
CDR3 protein: CATVRDIKFNQPQHF
clone size: few
J gene: TRBJ1-5
D gene: -
V gene: TRBV6-7

CDR3 DNA: TGTGCCAGCAGATTGACAGGCAGCTCCTACAATGAGCAGTTCTTC
CDR3 protein: CASRLTGSSYNEQFF
clone size: -
J gene: TRBJ2-1
D gene: -
V gene: TRBV6-6

CDR3 DNA: TGTGCCAGCTCACGACAGGGATCTGGAAACACCATATATTTT
CDR3 protein: CASSRQGSGNTIYF
clone size: -
J gene: TRBJ1-3
D gene: TRBD1
V gene: TRBV18

CDR3 DNA: TGTGCCAGCAGCTTAGACAGGGTCCCCACCGGGGAGCTGTTTTTT
CDR3 protein: CASSLDRVPTGELFF
clone size: -
J gene: TRBJ2-2
D gene: -
V gene: TRBV7-8

CDR3 DNA: TGTGCCAGTAGTGCGATAGACAGGGGATTAAACACTGAAGCTTTCTTT
CDR3 protein: CASSAIDRGLNTEAFF
clone size: -
J gene: TRBJ1-1
D gene: TRBD1
V gene: TRBV19

CDR3 DNA: TGTGCCAGCAGCTCACCCACCCTGCCGGCAGCGGGGGCCTACGAGCAGTACTTC
CDR3 protein: CASSSPTLPAAGAYEQYF
clone size: once
J gene: TRBJ2-7
D gene: TRBD2
V gene: TRBV7-2

CDR3 DNA: TGTGCCAGCAGCGTGGGACAGACTTCCGAGCAGTACTTC
CDR3 protein: CASSVGQTSEQYF
clone size: -
J gene: TRBJ2-7
D gene: TRBD1
V gene: TRBV9

CDR3 DNA: TGTGCCAGCAGCTTATTAGGGGACGAGCAGTACTTC
CDR3 protein: CASSLLGDEQYF
clone size: -
J gene: TRBJ2-7
D gene: -
V gene: TRBV13

CDR3 DNA: TGTGCCATCAGTGAGGGCGGGGGGGCCTCCTACGAGCAGTACTTC
CDR3 protein: CAISEGGGASYEQYF
clone size: -
J gene: TRBJ2-7
D gene: TRBD2
V gene: TRBV10-3

CDR3 DNA: TGTGCCTGGAGTTCTGGGAACCAACCGGTGGATACGCAGTATTTT
CDR3 protein: CAWSSGNQPVDTQYF
clone size: -
J gene: TRBJ2-3
D gene: -
V gene: TRBV30

CDR3 DNA: TGTGCCAGCAGCCCCCTGCGGAGTGAAGCTTTCTTT
CDR3 protein: CASSPLRSEAFF
clone size: few
J gene: TRBJ1-1
D gene: -
V gene: TRBV4-2

CDR3 DNA: TGTGCCACCAGCCACCCGAGGGGACTTACTTTCGAGCAGTACTTC
CDR3 protein: CATSHPRGLTFEQYF
clone size: -
J gene: TRBJ2-7
D gene: -
V gene: TRBV15

CDR3 DNA: TGTGCCAGCAGCGCTAGCGGGGGGGCCGCAGATACGCAGTATTTT
CDR3 protein: CASSASGGAADTQYF
clone size: -
J gene: TRBJ2-3
D gene: TRBD2
V gene: TRBV9

CDR3 DNA: TGTGCCACCAGCAGAGAAAGAGGACAGGGGGCGGGAAATGAGCAGTTCTTC
CDR3 protein: CATSRERGQGAGNEQFF
clone size: -
J gene: TRBJ2-1
D gene: TRBD1
V gene: TRBV15

CDR3 DNA: TGCGCCAGCAGCCTTGGGACAGGGGTGCTCTCTGGAAACACCATATATTTT
CDR3 protein: CASSLGTGVLSGNTIYF
clone size: -
J gene: TRBJ1-3
D gene: TRBD1
V gene: TRBV4-3

CDR3 DNA: TGTGCCAGCAGCCGAGGAGTCCAGATCACCGGGGAGCTGTTTTTT
CDR3 protein: CASSRGVQITGELFF
clone size: -
J gene: TRBJ2-2
D gene: -
V gene: TRBV7-2

CDR3 DNA: TGTGCCAGCAGCTTAGCTACCCTGAGCACTGAAGCTTTCTTT
CDR3 protein: CASSLATLSTEAFF
clone size: -
J gene: TRBJ1-1
D gene: -
V gene: TRBV11-3

CDR3 DNA: TGTGCCAGCAGCTTACCCCTAGCGAACACCGGGGAGCTGTTTTTT
CDR3 protein: CASSLPLANTGELFF
clone size: -
J gene: TRBJ2-2
D gene: -
V gene: TRBV7-9

CDR3 DNA: TGTGCCTGGAGGGCACGGACAGGGGGCGGTTTGAATTCACCCCTCCACTTT
CDR3 protein: CAWRARTGGGLNSPLHF
clone size: -
J gene: TRBJ1-6
D gene: TRBD1
V gene: TRBV30

CDR3 DNA: TGTGCCAGCAACAGTCGTAATGAAAAACTGTTTTTT
CDR3 protein: CASNSRNEKLFF
clone size: -
J gene: TRBJ1-4
D gene: -
V gene: TRBV28

CDR3 DNA: TGTGCCAGCAGTTTCTTCCGGGACAGGGGCGACGAGCAGTACTTC
CDR3 protein: CASSFFRDRGDEQYF
clone size: -
J gene: TRBJ2-7
D gene: TRBD1
V gene: TRBV28

CDR3 DNA: TGTGCCAGCAGCCCTTTTCGGAGGGGGTCTGAAGCTTTCTTT
CDR3 protein: CASSPFRRGSEAFF
clone size: -
J gene: TRBJ1-1
D gene: -
V gene: TRBV7-2

CDR3 DNA: TGTGCCAGCAGTGGCGGGGACACCGGGGAGCTGTTTTTT
CDR3 protein: CASSGGDTGELFF
clone size: few
J gene: TRBJ2-2
D gene: -
V gene: TRBV25-1

CDR3 DNA: TGCGCCAGCAGCCAAGAAGGGGGACAGGGGCACATTCAGTACTTC
CDR3 protein: CASSQEGGQGHIQYF
clone size: -
J gene: TRBJ2-4
D gene: TRBD1
V gene: TRBV4-3

CDR3 DNA: TGCGCCAGCAGCCAAGAGCGGTCCCGGGAGGCTGAAGCTTTCTTT
CDR3 protein: CASSQERSREAEAFF
clone size: -
J gene: TRBJ1-1
D gene: -
V gene: TRBV4-1

CDR3 DNA: TGCGCCAGCAGCGTGACAGTCAATCAGCCCCAGCATTTT
CDR3 protein: CASSVTVNQPQHF
clone size: -
J gene: TRBJ1-5
D gene: -
V gene: TRBV5-1